A single sample is the source of the 18 T cell receptor beta chains below, sequenced in a study of identical twins listed by TCRdb under 2016. The method was 5' RACE. The sequencer listed for this sample is Illumina HiSeq 2000. TCRdb redid the processing of the public reads, applying fastp at Q25 and MiXCR, and retained in-frame beta chains. Here each entry gathers all rows of one CDR3 protein and keeps the most common genes and DNA. Here the sample has 200,000 to 250,000 distinct CDR3 sequences; approximately 11% occur a single time. 3.5% to 4.5% of the sample is in the top ten clones. The same specimen was also included in a second study, on yellow fever vaccine responses in identical twins.

The sequencing sample was made of memory (CD45RO+) T cells sorted from blood. Per the publication, the cell subset or site label means: CD45RO+ enriched T cells. These receptors were obtained from a woman in her late teens or twenties in good health.

The table lists this clonotype with many counts. V usage is TRBV15 and J usage is TRBJ2-2, with unresolved D. This CDR3 has 15 residues. CDR1 is LNHNV and CDR2 is YYDKDF in the germline V gene (reference sequence). The V end was cut by 1 base, the J end by 1 base, with 7 bases between. CDR3 DNA: TGTGCCACCAGCAGAGTCCTGGAGAACACCGGGGAGCTGTTTTTT. This codes for CATSRVLENTGELFF.

In its sample, this clonotype was seen a few times. The chain carries TRBV19 and TRBJ2-2; TRBD1 aligns across 9 bases. With 8 bases clipped from V and 6 bases from J, the junction kept 7 bases outside the gene matches. Germline V lookup: CDR1 LNHDA, CDR2 SQIVND (reference sequence). The CDR3 runs to 14 residues. CDR3 amino acids: CASDTGQGSGELFF. DNA of the CDR3: TGTGCCAGTGATACGGGACAGGGTTCCGGGGAGCTGTTTTTT. Full variable domain (rest looked up from reference TRBV19 and TRBJ2-2): DGGITQSPKYLFRKEGQNVTLSCEQNLNHDAMYWYRQDPGQGLRLIYYSQIVNDFQKGDIAEGYSVSREKKESFPLTVTSAQKNPTAFYLCASDTGQGSGELFFGEGSRLTVL.

The rearrangement joins TRBV6-2 or TRBV6-3 to TRBJ2-2; 11 bases align to TRBD2. This CDR3 is 17 amino acids long. Per the germline V gene, CDR1 is MNHEY and CDR2 is SVGEGT. J lost 6 bases, V lost 2 bases, and 8 bases had no gene match. DNA for the CDR3: TGTGCCAGCAGTTACGTACTAGCGGGAGCGGGTCCCGGGGAGCTGTTTTTT. It encodes CASSYVLAGAGPGELFF.

This clonotype was seen a few times. J is TRBJ2-7 and V is TRBV6-5; weak D call: TRBD2 (6 bases). The CDR3 sequence is 14 residues long. The V gene lost 0 bases and the J gene lost 4 bases, with 10 bases spanning the gap. The germline gives CDR1 MNHEY, CDR2 SVGAGI. For the CDR3, the DNA is TGTGCCAGCAGTTACTCCGACGGGGGTTACGAGCAGTACTTC. Translated, it gives CASSYSDGGYEQYF.

The table lists this clonotype with a count of one. The chain carries TRBV29-1 and TRBJ2-5; D uncertain. The CDR3 is 11 amino acids. V shed 7 bases and J shed 4 bases, with 10 bases lying between them. CDR1 SQVTM and CDR2 ANQGSEA come from the germline V gene. CDR3 coding DNA: TGCAGCGCCAAGCAGACAGAGACCCAGTACTTC. Translation gives CSAKQTETQYF.

The chain links TRBV6-1 to TRBJ2-3; the D call may be TRBD1 or TRBD2 (5 bases each). The germline V gene encodes CDR1 MNHNS and CDR2 SASEGT. Trimming pared 6 bases from V and 9 bases from J, leaving 22 bases between. This CDR3 is built from 15 residues. The chain's CDR3 is CASSPRDGKGNTQYF. The CDR3 DNA reads as TGTGCCAGCAGCCCAAGGGACGGGAAGGGGAACACGCAGTATTTT.

This clonotype came up a few times. The chain joins TRBV25-1 to TRBJ2-7; D may be TRBD1 or TRBD2 (6 bases each). V lost 6 bases, J lost 4 bases, and 13 bases lay in between. There are 13 residues in the CDR3. The germline gives CDR1 MGHDK, CDR2 SYGVNS. The CDR3, as DNA: TGTGCCAGCAGGGAAAGGGGGGAATACGAGCAGTACTTC. Amino acid sequence: CASRERGEYEQYF.

A few counts support this clonotype. The V call is TRBV4-3, the J call TRBJ2-2; D is unresolved. Germline CDR1 LGHNA, CDR2 YSLEER. The CDR3 loop spans 14 amino acids. The ends were cut back, 1 base at V and 4 bases at J, with 7 bases in the middle. CDR3 sequence reads: CASSQVAGTGELFF. CDR3 DNA: TGCGCCAGCAGCCAAGTCGCAGGCACCGGGGAGCTGTTTTTT.

The CDR3 DNA follows: TGTGCCAGCAGCGCCTCTTCGGGGGGCACAGATACGCAGTATTTT. As protein: CASSASSGGTDTQYF. V gene TRBV4-2 combines with J gene TRBJ2-3; D perhaps matches TRBD2 (6 bases). Trimming removed 5 bases at V and 1 base at J, with 13 bases between. CDR3 length: 15 residues. Germline CDR1 is LGHNA and CDR2 is YNFKEQ.

This clonotype came up a few times. The chain couples TRBV5-1 to TRBJ2-3; 9 bases line up with TRBD2. This CDR3 region has 18 residues. Germline assignment: CDR1 SGHRS and CDR2 YFSETQ. The V segment lost 0 bases and the J segment 2 bases; nucleotides outside the gene matches: 10. CDR3 in DNA: TGCGCCAGCAGCTTGGGGTCCCATGGCGGGGGGGCCACAGATACGCAGTATTTT. Protein sequence: CASSLGSHGGGATDTQYF.

The V and J genes are TRBV9 and TRBJ2-5; D tentatively reads TRBD1 or TRBD2 (5 bases each). This CDR3 comprises 14 residues. The V end was cut by 4 bases, the J end by 5 bases, with 15 bases between. CDR1 is SGDLS, CDR2 YYNGEE, per germline. CDR3 sequence: CASSMGPDLETQYF. CDR3 DNA: TGTGCCAGCAGCATGGGACCCGACCTGGAGACCCAGTACTTC.

This clonotype came up many times. The J gene is TRBJ2-7, the V gene TRBV18, with D possibly matching TRBD1 (6 bases). The CDR3 contains 14 residues. The V and J ends lost 4 bases and 5 bases respectively, with 15 bases between them. CDR1 is KGHSH, CDR2 LQKENI, per germline. Written as DNA, the CDR3 is TGTGCCAGCTCACGGGACATGAAAACGGACGAGCAGTACTTC. As protein: CASSRDMKTDEQYF.

The rearrangement joins TRBV6-1 to TRBJ1-2; 7 nucleotides line up with TRBD1. Germline V CDR1 and CDR2: MNHNS, SASEGT. V trimming: 4 bases; J trimming: 5 bases; junction bases outside the gene matches: 7. There are 14 residues in the CDR3. CDR3 in amino acids: CASSVGQEIYGYTF. The CDR3 nucleotides read TGTGCCAGCAGTGTCGGACAGGAAATTTATGGCTACACCTTC.

This clonotype was seen more than once but under ten times. The gene calls are TRBV12-3 or TRBV12-4 and TRBJ1-1; no firm D call. Trimming cost V 7 bases and J 0 bases, with 9 bases left between them. CDR3 size: 13 residues. CDR3 region: CASTGTMNTEAFF. CDR3 DNA sequence: TGTGCCAGCACTGGCACAATGAACACTGAAGCTTTCTTT.

In this sample, this clonotype turned up many times. The V call is TRBV6-2 or TRBV6-3, the J call TRBJ2-1, with 11 positions matching TRBD2. The germline CDR1 and CDR2 sequences are MNHEY and SVGEGT. The CDR3 covers 16 residues. The ends lost 6 bases at V and 9 bases at J; junction bases unmatched: 13. The DNA for the CDR3 is TGTGCCAGCAGCGGCCTGCTAGCGGGAGGTGGTAGTGAGCAGTTCTTC. Encoded protein: CASSGLLAGGGSEQFF.

This clonotype was observed at least ten times. The chain joins TRBV6-1 to TRBJ1-1, with 7 positions matching TRBD1. J gave up 1 base and V 7 bases, and 6 bases lay outside the gene matches. The CDR3 spans 14 residues. CDR1 and CDR2 from the germline V gene are MNHNS and SASEGT. CDR3 nucleotides: TGTGCCAGCACGTGGGACAGTAAGAACACTGAAGCTTTCTTT. This translates into CASTWDSKNTEAFF.

The chain uses TRBV10-2 and TRBJ1-1; D not resolved. CDR1 is WSHSY, CDR2 SAAADI, per germline. V dropped 4 bases and J dropped 3 bases, with 6 bases sitting between them. This CDR3 is 12 amino acids long. The CDR3 sequence: CASSGMYTEAFF. The DNA of the CDR3 is TGCGCCAGCAGTGGGATGTACACTGAAGCTTTCTTT.

This clonotype was observed at least ten times. This CDR3 reads CASSGAGTRSYEQYF. CDR3 bases: TGTGCCAGCAGCGGCGCCGGGACACGTTCCTACGAGCAGTACTTC. V usage is TRBV9 and J usage is TRBJ2-7, with D perhaps TRBD1 (6 bases). Germline CDR1 and CDR2: SGDLS and YYNGEE. Trimming stripped 3 bases from V and 1 base from J, with 14 bases between. The CDR3 is 15 amino acids.